This is a list of T cell receptor beta chains from one sample in a study of cytomegalovirus exposure and HLA in healthy donors. Repertoires were generated with immunoSEQ multiplex PCR, while TCRdb's copy carries only in-frame clones and drops some. Among about 230,000 clones listed, 78% were seen once. Material for sequencing was PBMCs. These receptors originate from a boy aged 5-17 years in good health and CMV-seronegative. CDR3s include the opening cysteine and the closing phenylalanine or tryptophan. A D gene is named only where the DNA matches it firmly. Size tells how often a clone was seen (once, few, many) or the class of an expanded clone, and some rows leave it out.

>-|TRBJ1-1|TRBV5-1|16|-
CASSWGGATVNTEAFF
TGCGCCAGCAGCTGGGGGGGCGCGACGGTGAACACTGAAGCTTTCTTT
>-|TRBJ2-1|TRBV19|13|-
CASSSGYYNEQFF
TGTGCCAGTAGTAGCGGGTACTACAATGAGCAGTTCTTC
>-|TRBJ2-7|TRBV5-8|15|TRBD2
CASSRGLAGIYEQYF
TGTGCCAGCAGCCGGGGACTAGCGGGAATCTACGAGCAGTACTTC
>-|TRBJ2-3|TRBV11-2|13|TRBD2
CASTVGGGDTQYF
TGTGCCAGCACCGTCGGCGGGGGGGATACGCAGTATTTT
>-|TRBJ2-1|TRBV6-5|16|TRBD2
CASSFSPGTSGREQFF
TGTGCCAGCAGTTTCTCACCTGGGACTAGCGGGAGGGAGCAGTTCTTC
>-|TRBJ1-4|TRBV29-1|13|-
CSVRTPLNEKLFF
TGCAGCGTCCGGACACCTCTTAATGAAAAACTGTTTTTT
>-|TRBJ2-5|TRBV7-8|15|-
CASSLLAPPQETQYF
TGTGCCAGCAGCTTACTGGCCCCACCCCAAGAGACCCAGTACTTC
>once|TRBJ2-5|TRBV5-6|16|TRBD2
CASSLWRLAGQETQYF
TGTGCCAGCAGCTTGTGGCGACTAGCGGGGCAAGAGACCCAGTACTTC
>-|TRBJ2-7|TRBV6-5|15|-
CASSYSTGSSYEQYF
TGTGCCAGCAGTTACTCGACAGGATCCTCCTACGAGCAGTACTTC
>-|TRBJ2-1|TRBV7-6|18|TRBD2
CASSLVGLYGEGDNEQFF
TGTGCCAGCAGCTTAGTCGGGCTGTACGGGGAGGGAGACAATGAGCAGTTCTTC
>-|TRBJ1-1|TRBV19|14|-
CASSLGGVNTEAFF
TGTGCCAGTAGCTTAGGGGGTGTAAACACTGAAGCTTTCTTT
>-|TRBJ1-5|TRBV30|13|TRBD1
CAWSETGNQPQHF
TGTGCCTGGAGTGAGACAGGGAATCAGCCCCAGCATTTT
>-|TRBJ2-7|TRBV5-4|14|TRBD1
CASSPTGGSYEQYF
TGTGCCAGCAGCCCTACAGGGGGGTCCTACGAGCAGTACTTC
>-|TRBJ1-5|TRBV15|17|-
CATSSGREGYSNQPQHF
TGTGCCACCAGCAGCGGCAGGGAAGGCTATAGCAATCAGCCCCAGCATTTT
>-|TRBJ2-5|TRBV5-1|15|TRBD2
CASSLGNSGSDEQYF
TGCGCCAGCAGCTTGGGAAATAGCGGGAGCGATGAGCAGTACTTC
>-|TRBJ2-1|TRBV5-1|14|TRBD1
CASSLGQGYNEQFF
TGCGCCAGCAGCTTGGGACAGGGCTACAATGAGCAGTTCTTC
>-|TRBJ2-7|TRBV5-4|15|-
CASSPMLGQSVEQYF
TGTGCCAGCAGCCCCATGTTGGGTCAGAGCGTCGAGCAGTACTTC